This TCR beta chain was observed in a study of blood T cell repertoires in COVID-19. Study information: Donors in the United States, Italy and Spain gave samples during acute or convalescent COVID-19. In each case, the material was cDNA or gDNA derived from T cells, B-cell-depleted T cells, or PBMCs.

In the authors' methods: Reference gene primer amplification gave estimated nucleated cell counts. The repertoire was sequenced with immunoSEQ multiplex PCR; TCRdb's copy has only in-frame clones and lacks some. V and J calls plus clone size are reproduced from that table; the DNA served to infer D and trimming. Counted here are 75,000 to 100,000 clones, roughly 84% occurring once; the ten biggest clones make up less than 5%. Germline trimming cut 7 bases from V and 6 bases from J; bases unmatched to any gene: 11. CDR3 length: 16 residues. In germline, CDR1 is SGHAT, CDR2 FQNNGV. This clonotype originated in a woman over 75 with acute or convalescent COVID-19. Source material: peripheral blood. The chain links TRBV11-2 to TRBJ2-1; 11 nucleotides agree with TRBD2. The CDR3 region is CASISKIAGGRNEQFF. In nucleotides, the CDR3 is TGTGCCAGCATCTCAAAGATAGCGGGAGGGCGCAATGAGCAGTTCTTC.